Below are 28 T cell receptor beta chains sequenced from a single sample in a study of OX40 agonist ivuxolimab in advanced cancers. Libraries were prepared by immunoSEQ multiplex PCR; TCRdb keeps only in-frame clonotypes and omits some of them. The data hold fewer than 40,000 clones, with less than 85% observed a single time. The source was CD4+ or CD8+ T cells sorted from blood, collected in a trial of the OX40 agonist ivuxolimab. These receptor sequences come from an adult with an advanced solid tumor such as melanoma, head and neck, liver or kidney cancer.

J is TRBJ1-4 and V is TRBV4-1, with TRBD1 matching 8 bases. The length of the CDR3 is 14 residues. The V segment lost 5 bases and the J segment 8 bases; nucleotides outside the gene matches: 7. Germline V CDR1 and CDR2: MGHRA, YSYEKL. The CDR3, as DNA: TGCGCCAGCAGCTCCACAGGGGGTTGGGAAAAACTGTTTTTT. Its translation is CASSSTGGWEKLFF.

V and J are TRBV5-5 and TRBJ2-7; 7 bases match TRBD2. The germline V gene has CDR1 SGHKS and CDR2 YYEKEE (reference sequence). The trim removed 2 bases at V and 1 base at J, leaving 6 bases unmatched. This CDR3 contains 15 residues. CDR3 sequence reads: CASSLLGGRSYEQYF. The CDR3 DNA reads TGTGCCAGCAGCTTATTGGGGGGGAGATCCTACGAGCAGTACTTC. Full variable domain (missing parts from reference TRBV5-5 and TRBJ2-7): DAGVTQSPTHLIKTRGQQVTLRCSPISGHKSVSWYQQVLGQGPQFIFQYYEKEERGRGNFPDRFSARQFPNYSSELNVNALLLGDSALYLCASSLLGGRSYEQYFGPGTRLTVT.

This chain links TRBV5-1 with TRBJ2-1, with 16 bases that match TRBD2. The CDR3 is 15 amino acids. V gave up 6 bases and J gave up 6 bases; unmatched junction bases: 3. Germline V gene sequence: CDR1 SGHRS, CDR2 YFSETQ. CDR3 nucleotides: TGCGCCAGCACCGGGACTAGCGGGGGGGCCAATGAGCAGTTCTTC. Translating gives CASTGTSGGANEQFF.

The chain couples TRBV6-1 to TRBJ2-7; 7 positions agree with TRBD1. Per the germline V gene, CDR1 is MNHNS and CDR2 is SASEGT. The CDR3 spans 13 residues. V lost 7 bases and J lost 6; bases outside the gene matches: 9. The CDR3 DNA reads TGTGCCAGCAAAATTGACAGGGAAGGCGAGCAGTACTTC. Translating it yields CASKIDREGEQYF.

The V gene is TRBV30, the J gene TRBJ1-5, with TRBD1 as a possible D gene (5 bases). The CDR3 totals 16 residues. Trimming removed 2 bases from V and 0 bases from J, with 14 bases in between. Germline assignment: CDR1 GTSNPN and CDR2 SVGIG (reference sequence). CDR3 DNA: TGTGCCTGGAGTCCCGACGGGACCCTTAGCAATCAGCCCCAGCATTTT. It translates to CAWSPDGTLSNQPQHF.

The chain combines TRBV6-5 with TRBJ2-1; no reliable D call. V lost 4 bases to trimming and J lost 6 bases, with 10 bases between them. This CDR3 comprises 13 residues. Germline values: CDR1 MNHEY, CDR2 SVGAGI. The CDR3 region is CASSFEALNEQFF. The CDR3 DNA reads TGTGCCAGCAGTTTTGAGGCCCTCAATGAGCAGTTCTTC.

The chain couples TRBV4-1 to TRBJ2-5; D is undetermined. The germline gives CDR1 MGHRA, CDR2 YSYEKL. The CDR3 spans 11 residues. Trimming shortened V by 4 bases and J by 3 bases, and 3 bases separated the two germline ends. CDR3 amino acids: CASSREETQYF. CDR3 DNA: TGCGCCAGCAGCCGGGAAGAGACCCAGTACTTC.

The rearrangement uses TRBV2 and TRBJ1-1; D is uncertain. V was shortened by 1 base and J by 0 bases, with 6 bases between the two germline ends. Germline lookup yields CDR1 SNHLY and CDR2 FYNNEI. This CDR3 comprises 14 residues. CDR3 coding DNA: TGTGCCAGCAGTGAAGGACTGATGAACACTGAAGCTTTCTTT. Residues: CASSEGLMNTEAFF.

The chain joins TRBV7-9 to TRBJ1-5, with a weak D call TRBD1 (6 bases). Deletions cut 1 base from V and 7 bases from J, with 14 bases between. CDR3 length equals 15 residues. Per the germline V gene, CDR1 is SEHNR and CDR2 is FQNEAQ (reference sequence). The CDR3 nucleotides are TGTGCCAGCAGCTTAGAGGGGGGGGGCGGACAGCCCCAGCATTTT. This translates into CASSLEGGGGQPQHF.

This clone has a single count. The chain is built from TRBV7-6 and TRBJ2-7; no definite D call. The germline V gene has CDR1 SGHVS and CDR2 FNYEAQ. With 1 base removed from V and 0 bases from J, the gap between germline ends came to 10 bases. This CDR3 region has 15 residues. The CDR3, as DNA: TGTGCCAGCAGCTTAGAGAATATTTACTCCTACGAGCAGTACTTC. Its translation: CASSLENIYSYEQYF.

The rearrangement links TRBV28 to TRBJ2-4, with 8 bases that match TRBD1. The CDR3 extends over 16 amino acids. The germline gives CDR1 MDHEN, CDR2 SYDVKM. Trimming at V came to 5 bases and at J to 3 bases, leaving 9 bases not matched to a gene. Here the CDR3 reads CASSRAGGAVKNIQYF. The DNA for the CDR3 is TGTGCCAGCAGTAGAGCAGGGGGCGCGGTCAAAAACATTCAGTACTTC.

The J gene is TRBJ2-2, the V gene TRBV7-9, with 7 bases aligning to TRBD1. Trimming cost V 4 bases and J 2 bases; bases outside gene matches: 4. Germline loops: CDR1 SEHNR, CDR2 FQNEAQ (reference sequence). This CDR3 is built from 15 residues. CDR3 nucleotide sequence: TGTGCCAGCAGCTCCCGGGACAGCAACACCGGGGAGCTGTTTTTT. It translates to CASSSRDSNTGELFF.

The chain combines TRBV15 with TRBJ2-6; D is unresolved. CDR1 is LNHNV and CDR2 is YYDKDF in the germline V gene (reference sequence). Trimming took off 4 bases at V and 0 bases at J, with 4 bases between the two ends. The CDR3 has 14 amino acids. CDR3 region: CATSILSGANVLTF. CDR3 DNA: TGTGCCACCAGCATCCTCTCTGGGGCCAACGTCCTGACTTTC.

The chain's CDR3 is CASSAGAYGYTF. As DNA, the CDR3 is TGTGCCAGCAGTGCGGGAGCCTATGGCTACACCTTC. This chain connects TRBV6-1 to TRBJ1-2, with D uncertain. Germline V gene lookup returns CDR1 MNHNS and CDR2 SASEGT. The ends were cut back, 4 bases at V and 4 bases at J, with 7 bases in the middle. CDR3 length: 12 residues.

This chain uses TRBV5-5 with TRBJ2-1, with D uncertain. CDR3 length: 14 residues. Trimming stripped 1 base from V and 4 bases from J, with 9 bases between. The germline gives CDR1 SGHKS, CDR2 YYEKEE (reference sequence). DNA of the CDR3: TGTGCCAGCAGCTTGACCTCAGGTTACAATGAGCAGTTCTTC. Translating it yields CASSLTSGYNEQFF.

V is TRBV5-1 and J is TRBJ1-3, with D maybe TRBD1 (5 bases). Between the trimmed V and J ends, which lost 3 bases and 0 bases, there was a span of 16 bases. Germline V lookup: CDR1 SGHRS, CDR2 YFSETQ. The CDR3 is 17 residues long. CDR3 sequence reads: CASSSPQGDFSGNTIYF. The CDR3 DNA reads TGCGCCAGCAGCTCCCCCCAAGGGGACTTCTCTGGAAACACCATATATTTT. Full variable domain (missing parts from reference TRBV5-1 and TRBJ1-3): KAGVTQTPRYLIKTRGQQVTLSCSPISGHRSVSWYQQTPGQGLQFLFEYFSETQRNKGNFPGRFSGRQFSNSRSEMNVSTLELGDSALYLCASSSPQGDFSGNTIYFGEGSWLTVV.

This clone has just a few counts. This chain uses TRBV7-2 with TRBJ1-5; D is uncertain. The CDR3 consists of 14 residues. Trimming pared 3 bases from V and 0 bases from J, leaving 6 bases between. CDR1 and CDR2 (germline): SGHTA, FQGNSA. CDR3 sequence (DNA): TGTGCCAGCAGCTTCACTAATAGCAATCAGCCCCAGCATTTT. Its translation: CASSFTNSNQPQHF.

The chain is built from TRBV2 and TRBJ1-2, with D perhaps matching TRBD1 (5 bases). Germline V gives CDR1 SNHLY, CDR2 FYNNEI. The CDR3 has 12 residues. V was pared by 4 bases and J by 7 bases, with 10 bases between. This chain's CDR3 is CASSGSGTGYTF. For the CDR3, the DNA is TGTGCCAGCAGTGGTTCAGGGACTGGCTACACCTTC.

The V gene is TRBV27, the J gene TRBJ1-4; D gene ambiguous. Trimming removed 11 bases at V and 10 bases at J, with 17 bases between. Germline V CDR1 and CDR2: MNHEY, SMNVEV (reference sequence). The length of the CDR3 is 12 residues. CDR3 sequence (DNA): TGTGCCGGGAGACGGCGCTTGGGAAAACTGTTTTTT. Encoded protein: CAGRRRLGKLFF.

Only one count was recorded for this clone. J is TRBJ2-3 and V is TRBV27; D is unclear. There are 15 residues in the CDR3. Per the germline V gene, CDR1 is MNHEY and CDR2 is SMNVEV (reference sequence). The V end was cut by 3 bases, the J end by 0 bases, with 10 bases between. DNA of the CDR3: TGTGCCAGCAGTTTCCGTTCAGCTAGCACAGATACGCAGTATTTT. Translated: CASSFRSASTDTQYF.

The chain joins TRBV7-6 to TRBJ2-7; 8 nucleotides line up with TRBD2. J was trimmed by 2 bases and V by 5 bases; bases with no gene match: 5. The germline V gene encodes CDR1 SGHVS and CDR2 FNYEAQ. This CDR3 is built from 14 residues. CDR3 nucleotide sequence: TGTGCCAGCAGCCCTCGCGGGGGGACCTACGAGCAGTACTTC. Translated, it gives CASSPRGGTYEQYF.

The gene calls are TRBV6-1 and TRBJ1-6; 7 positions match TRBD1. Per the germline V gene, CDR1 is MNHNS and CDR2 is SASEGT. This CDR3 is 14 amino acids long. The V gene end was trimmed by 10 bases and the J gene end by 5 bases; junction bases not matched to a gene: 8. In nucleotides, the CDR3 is TGTGCCACCAACCGGGACAGCGATAATTCACCCCTCCACTTT. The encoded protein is CATNRDSDNSPLHF.

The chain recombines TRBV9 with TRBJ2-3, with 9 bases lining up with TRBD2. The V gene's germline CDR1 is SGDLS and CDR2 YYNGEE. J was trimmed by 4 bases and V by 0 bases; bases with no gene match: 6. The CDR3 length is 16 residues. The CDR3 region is CASSVAGRGGSDTQYF. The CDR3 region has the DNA TGTGCCAGCAGCGTAGCCGGGCGGGGGGGCTCAGATACGCAGTATTTT.

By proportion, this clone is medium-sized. The CDR3 sequence is CAYRPGAGPYEQYF. CDR3 nucleotides: TGTGCCTACAGGCCGGGGGCGGGCCCCTACGAGCAGTACTTC. The chain combines TRBV30 with TRBJ2-7; the D gene could be TRBD1 or TRBD2 (6 bases each). The CDR3 has 14 amino acids. The germline gives CDR1 GTSNPN, CDR2 SVGIG (reference sequence). The V end was cut by 7 bases, the J end by 2 bases, with 18 bases between.

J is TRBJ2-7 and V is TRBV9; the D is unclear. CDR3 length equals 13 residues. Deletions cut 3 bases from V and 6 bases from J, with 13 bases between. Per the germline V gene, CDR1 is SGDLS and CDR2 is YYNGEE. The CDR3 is CASSDERSLEQYF. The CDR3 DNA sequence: TGTGCCAGCAGCGACGAACGTTCCCTCGAGCAGTACTTC. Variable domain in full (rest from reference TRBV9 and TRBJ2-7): DSGVTQTPKHLITATGQRVTLRCSPRSGDLSVYWYQQSLDQGLQFLIQYYNGEERAKGNILERFSAQQFPDLHSELNLSSLELGDSALYFCASSDERSLEQYFGPGTRLTVT.

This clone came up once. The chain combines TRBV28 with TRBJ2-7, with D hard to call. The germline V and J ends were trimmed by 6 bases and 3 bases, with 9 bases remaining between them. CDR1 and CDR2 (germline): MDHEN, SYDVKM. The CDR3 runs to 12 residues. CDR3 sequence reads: CASSPNNYEQYF. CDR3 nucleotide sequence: TGTGCCAGCAGCCCTAACAACTACGAGCAGTACTTC. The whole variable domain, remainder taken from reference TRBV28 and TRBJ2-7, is DVKVTQSSRYLVKRTGEKVFLECVQDMDHENMFWYRQDPGLGLRLIYFSYDVKMKEKGDIPEGYSVSREKKERFSLILESASTNQTSMYLCASSPNNYEQYFGPGTRLTVT.

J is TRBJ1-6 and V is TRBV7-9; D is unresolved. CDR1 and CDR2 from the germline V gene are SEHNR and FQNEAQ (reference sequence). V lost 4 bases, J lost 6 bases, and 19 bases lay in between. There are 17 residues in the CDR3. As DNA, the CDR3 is TGTGCCAGCAGCTCCCATGATCTAGAGGGCTCTAATTCACCCCTCCACTTT. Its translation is CASSSHDLEGSNSPLHF.

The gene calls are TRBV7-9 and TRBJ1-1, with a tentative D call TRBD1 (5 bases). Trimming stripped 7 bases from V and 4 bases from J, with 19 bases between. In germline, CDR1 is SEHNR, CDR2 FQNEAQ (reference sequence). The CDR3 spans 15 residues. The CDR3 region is CASIPGGEQATEAFF. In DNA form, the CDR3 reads TGTGCCAGCATCCCCGGAGGGGAACAGGCCACTGAAGCTTTCTTT. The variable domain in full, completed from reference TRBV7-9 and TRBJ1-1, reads DTGVSQNPRHKITKRGQNVTFRCDPISEHNRLYWYRQTLGQGPEFLTYFQNEAQLEKSRLLSDRFSAERPKGSFSTLEIQRTEQGDSAMYLCASIPGGEQATEAFFGQGTRLTVV.